The present T cell receptor beta chain was sequenced within a study of CD8 T cells in Susac syndrome. Germline assignment: CDR1 LGHDT and CDR2 YNNKEL (reference sequence). This CDR3 comprises 13 residues. V was pared by 8 bases and J by 4 bases, with 7 bases of the junction left unmatched. Random hexamers were used to reverse transcribe roughly 0.5 to 1 ug of RNA. TCRdb recomputed calls from the immunoSEQ multiplex PCR reads with MiXCR, one row per CDR3 protein. The table has roughly 120,000 distinct CDR3 sequences, around 94% seen once. The chain has TRBV3-1 and TRBJ1-2; 7 bases are a match to TRBD1. The sequencing input was CD4+ T cells from PBMCs. The TCR sequence derives from a human donor with multiple sclerosis. CDR3 protein: CASRDRAFYGYTF. As DNA, the CDR3 is TGTGCCAGCCGCGACAGGGCCTTCTATGGCTACACCTTC.